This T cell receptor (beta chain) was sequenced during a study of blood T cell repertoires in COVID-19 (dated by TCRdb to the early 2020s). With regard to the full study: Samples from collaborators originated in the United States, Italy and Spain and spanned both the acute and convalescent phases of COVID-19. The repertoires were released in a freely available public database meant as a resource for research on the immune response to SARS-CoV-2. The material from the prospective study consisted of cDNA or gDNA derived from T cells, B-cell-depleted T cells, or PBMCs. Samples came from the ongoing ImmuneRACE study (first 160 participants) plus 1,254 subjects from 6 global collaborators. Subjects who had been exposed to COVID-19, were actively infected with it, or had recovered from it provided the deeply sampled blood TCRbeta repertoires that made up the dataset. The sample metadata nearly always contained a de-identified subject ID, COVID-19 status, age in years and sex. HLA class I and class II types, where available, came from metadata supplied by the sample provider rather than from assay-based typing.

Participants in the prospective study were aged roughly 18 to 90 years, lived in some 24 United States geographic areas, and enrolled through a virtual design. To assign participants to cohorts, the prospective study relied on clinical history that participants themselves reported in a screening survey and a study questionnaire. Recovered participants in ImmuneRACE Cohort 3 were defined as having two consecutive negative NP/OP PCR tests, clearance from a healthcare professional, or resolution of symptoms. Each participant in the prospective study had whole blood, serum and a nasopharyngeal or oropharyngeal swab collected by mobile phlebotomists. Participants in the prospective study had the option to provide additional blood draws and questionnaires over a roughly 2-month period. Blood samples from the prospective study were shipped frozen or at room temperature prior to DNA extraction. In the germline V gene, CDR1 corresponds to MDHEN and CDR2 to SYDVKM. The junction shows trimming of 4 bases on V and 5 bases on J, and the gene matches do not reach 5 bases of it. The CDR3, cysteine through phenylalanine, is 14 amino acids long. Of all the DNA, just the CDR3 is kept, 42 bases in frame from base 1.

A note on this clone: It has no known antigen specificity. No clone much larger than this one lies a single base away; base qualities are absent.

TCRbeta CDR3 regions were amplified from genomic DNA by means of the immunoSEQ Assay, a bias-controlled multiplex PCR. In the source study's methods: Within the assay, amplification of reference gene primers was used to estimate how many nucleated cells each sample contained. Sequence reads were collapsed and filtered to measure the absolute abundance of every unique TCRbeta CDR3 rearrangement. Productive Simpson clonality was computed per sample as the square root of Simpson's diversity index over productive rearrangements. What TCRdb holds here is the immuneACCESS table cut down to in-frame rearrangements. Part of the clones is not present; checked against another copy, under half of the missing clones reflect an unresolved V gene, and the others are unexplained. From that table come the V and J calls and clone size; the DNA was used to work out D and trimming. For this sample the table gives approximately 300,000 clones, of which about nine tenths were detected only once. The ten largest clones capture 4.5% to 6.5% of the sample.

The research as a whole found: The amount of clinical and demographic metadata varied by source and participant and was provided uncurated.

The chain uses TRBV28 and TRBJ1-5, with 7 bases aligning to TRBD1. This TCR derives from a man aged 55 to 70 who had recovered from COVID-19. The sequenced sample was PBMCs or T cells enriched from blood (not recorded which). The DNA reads TGTGCCAGCAGTTCAGGGGGAGTGTATCAGCCCCAGCATTTT. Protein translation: CASSSGGVYQPQHF. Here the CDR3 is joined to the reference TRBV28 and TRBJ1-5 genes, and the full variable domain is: DVKVTQSSRYLVKRTGEKVFLECVQDMDHENMFWYRQDPGLGLRLIYFSYDVKMKEKGDIPEGYSVSREKKERFSLILESASTNQTSMYLCASSSGGVYQPQHFGDGTRLSIL.